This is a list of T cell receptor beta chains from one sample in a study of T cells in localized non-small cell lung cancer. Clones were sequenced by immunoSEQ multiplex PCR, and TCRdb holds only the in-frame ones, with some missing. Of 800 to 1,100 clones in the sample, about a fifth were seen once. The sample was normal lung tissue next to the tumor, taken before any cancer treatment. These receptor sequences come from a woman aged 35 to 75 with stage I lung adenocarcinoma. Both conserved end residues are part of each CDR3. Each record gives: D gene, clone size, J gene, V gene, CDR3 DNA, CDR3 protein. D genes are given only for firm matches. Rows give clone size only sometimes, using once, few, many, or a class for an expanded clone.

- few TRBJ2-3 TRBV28 TGTGCCAGCAGTCCTCGGGGAGATAGCACAGATACGCAGTATTTT CASSPRGDSTDTQYF
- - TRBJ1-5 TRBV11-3 TGTGCCAGCAGCTTGTGGGGTCGAGGCCAGCCCCAGCATTTT CASSLWGRGQPQHF
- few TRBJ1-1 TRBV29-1 TGCAGCGTTGAAGGAGCAGGGCAGGGAACTGAAGCTTTCTTT CSVEGAGQGTEAFF
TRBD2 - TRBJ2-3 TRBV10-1 TGCGCCAGCAGTGAGTCCCCGGGACTAGCGGGGGCCACAGATACGCAGTATTTT CASSESPGLAGATDTQYF
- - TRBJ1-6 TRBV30 TGTGCCTGGAGTGGAGGGGGGAGGACCTATAATTCACCCCTCCACTTT CAWSGGGRTYNSPLHF
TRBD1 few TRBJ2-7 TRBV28 TGTGCCAGCAGTTTCGGGGACAGAGCTTACGAGCAGTACTTC CASSFGDRAYEQYF
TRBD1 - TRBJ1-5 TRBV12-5 TGTGCCAGCTCGTTTGGGGCGACAGGGAATCAGCCCCAGCATTTT CASSFGATGNQPQHF
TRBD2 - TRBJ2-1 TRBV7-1 TGTGCCAGCAGCTCAACTAGCGGGGCGGCTACTGAGCAGTTCTTC CASSSTSGAATEQFF
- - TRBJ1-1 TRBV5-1 TGCGCCAGCAGCTTGGTACTACAGGGGAACACTGAAGCTTTCTTT CASSLVLQGNTEAFF
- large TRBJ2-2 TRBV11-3 TGTGCCAGCAGCTTATTACCGTTGGGGAACACCGGGGAGCTGTTTTTT CASSLLPLGNTGELFF
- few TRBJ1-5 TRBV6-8 TGTGCCAGCAGCTCCCTGAGCAATCAGCCCCAGCATTTT CASSSLSNQPQHF
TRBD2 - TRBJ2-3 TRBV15 TGTGCCACCAGCAGAGTGAGACTAGCGGGGGGGTCAGATACGCAGTATTTT CATSRVRLAGGSDTQYF
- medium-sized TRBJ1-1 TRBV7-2 TGTGCCAGCAGCGCGAAACGGGGCACTGAAGCTTTCTTT CASSAKRGTEAFF
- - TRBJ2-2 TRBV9 TGTGCCAGCAGCGTAGCTACAAGGGAAGCCAACACCGGGGAGCTGTTTTTT CASSVATREANTGELFF
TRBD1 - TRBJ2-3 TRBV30 TGTGCCTGGAATCCCCGGGACAGGGGCACAGATACGCAGTATTTT CAWNPRDRGTDTQYF
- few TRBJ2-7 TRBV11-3 TGTGCCAGCAGCTTTGGCGGGATGAGCTCCTACGAGCAGTACTTC CASSFGGMSSYEQYF
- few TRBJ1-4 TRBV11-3 TGTGCCAGCAGCTTAGAGGCGTTGGGAGATGAAAAACTGTTTTTT CASSLEALGDEKLFF
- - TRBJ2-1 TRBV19 TGTGCCAGTAGTAGAGGCGGAGCGGCGAATGAGCAGTTCTTC CASSRGGAANEQFF
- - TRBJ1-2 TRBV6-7 TGTGCCAGCAGGCCTTTTTTCGGCTACACCTTC CASRPFFGYTF
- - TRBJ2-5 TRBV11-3 TGTGCCAGCAGCTCAATTCGTGGAAATGAGCAAGAGACCCAGTACTTC CASSSIRGNEQETQYF
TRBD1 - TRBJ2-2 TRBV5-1 TGCGCCAGCAGCTTACCGGGTGGACAGGAAATTATCGGGGAGCTGTTTTTT CASSLPGGQEIIGELFF
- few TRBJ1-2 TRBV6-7 TGTGCCAGCAGTTACCCGGGGGGCTACACCTTC CASSYPGGYTF
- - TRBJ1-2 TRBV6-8 TGTGCCAGCAGGGGTTCAGGATTCTATGGCTACACCTTC CASRGSGFYGYTF
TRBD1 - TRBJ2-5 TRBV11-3 TGTGCCAGCAGCAGACAGGGGACAAAAGAGACCCAGTACTTC CASSRQGTKETQYF
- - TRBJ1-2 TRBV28 TGTGCCAGCAGGCTCCCAACATCTGGCTACACCTTC CASRLPTSGYTF
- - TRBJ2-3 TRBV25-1 TGTGCCAGCAGTGACTCGCTGGGGGCAGATACGCAGTATTTT CASSDSLGADTQYF
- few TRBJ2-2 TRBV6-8 TGTGCCAGCAGTTGGCTGACCTGGGGCACCGGGGAGCTGTTTTTT CASSWLTWGTGELFF
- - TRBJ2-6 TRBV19 TGTGCCAGTAGTGTACAGGGCTCTGGGGCCAACGTCCTGACTTTC CASSVQGSGANVLTF
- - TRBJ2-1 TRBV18 TGTGCCAGCTCACCACCGTCGGGCAGGGTAGTGGATGAGCAGTTCTTC CASSPPSGRVVDEQFF
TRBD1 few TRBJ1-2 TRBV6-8 TGTGCCAGCAGTTCCACCGGGACAGTTGGCTACACCTTC CASSSTGTVGYTF
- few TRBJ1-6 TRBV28 TGTGCCAGCAACTTTGGGGGGACCGGGACGGTAAATTCACCCCTCCACTTT CASNFGGTGTVNSPLHF
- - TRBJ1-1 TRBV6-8 TGTGCCAGCAGTTACTGGGGGGCTGAAGCTTTCTTT CASSYWGAEAFF
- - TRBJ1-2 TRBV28 TGTGCCAGCAGTTTACGAGGGAATCCCTCCGGCTACACCTTC CASSLRGNPSGYTF
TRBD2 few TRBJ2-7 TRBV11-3 TGTGCCAGCAGCTTCGGTCCTAGCGGCTACGAGCAGTACTTC CASSFGPSGYEQYF
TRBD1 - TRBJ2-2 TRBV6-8 TGTGCCAGCAGAGACAGGGGCCCCGGGGAGCTGTTTTTT CASRDRGPGELFF
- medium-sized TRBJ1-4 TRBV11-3 TGTGCCAGCAGCACCCAGGTACCGGTGGGGTTTAATGAAAAACTGTTTTTT CASSTQVPVGFNEKLFF
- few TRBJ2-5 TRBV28 TGTGCCAGCAGAGGGGGCGGAGGGGAGACCCAGTACTTC CASRGGGGETQYF
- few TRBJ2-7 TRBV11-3 TGTGCCAGCAGCTTGTTCACGGGGGGCCGTGACTACGAGCAGTACTTC CASSLFTGGRDYEQYF
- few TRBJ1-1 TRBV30 TGTGCCTACTGGCAGGGATACTCGAACACTGAAGCTTTCTTT CAYWQGYSNTEAFF
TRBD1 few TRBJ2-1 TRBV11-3 TGTGCCAGCAGCCGTTGGACAGGGGACAATGAGCAGTTCTTC CASSRWTGDNEQFF
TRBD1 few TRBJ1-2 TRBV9 TGTGCCAGCAGAACCACAGGGGGTAGGGATGGCTACACCTTC CASRTTGGRDGYTF
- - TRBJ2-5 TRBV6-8 TGTGCCAGCAGTTACGGTGGGGATCCTCAGTACTTC CASSYGGDPQYF
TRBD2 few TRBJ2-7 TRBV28 TGTGCCAGCAGTTCGATAGCGGGGGGGCAAATCGAGCAGTACTTC CASSSIAGGQIEQYF
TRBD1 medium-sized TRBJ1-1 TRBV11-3 TGTGCCAGCAGCTTAACAGGGGACGCTATGAACACTGAAGCTTTCTTT CASSLTGDAMNTEAFF
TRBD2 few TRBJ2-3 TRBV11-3 TGTGCCAGCAGCCCGACTAGCGGCACAGATACGCAGTATTTT CASSPTSGTDTQYF
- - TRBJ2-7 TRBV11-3 TGTGCCAGCAGCTTAGATGGGAGTCACTACGAGCAGTACTTC CASSLDGSHYEQYF
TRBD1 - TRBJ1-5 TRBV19 TGTGCCAGTAGTACCAGGGGGTGGCAGCCCCAGCATTTT CASSTRGWQPQHF
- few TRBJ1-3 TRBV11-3 TGTGCCAGCAGCTTGGGACCAGGGAGGGCCGCTGGAAACACCATATATTTT CASSLGPGRAAGNTIYF
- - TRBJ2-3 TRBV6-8 TGTGCCAGCAGTACATGGTCGGATACGCAGTATTTT CASSTWSDTQYF
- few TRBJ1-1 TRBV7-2 TGTGCCAGCAGAACCGACGGGGCCCCGGAGCCTTTCTTT CASRTDGAPEPFF
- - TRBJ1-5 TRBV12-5 TGTGCCAGCACGCTTCTCAAGGATCAGCCCCAGCATTTT CASTLLKDQPQHF
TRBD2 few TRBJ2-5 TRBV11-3 TGTGCCAGCAGCCACCCTAGCGGGGGTGGGGTAAGGGAGACCCAGTACTTC CASSHPSGGGVRETQYF
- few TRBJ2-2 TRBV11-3 TGTGCCAGCAGCTTAGGGTCAAGCAACACCGGGGAGCTGTTTTTT CASSLGSSNTGELFF